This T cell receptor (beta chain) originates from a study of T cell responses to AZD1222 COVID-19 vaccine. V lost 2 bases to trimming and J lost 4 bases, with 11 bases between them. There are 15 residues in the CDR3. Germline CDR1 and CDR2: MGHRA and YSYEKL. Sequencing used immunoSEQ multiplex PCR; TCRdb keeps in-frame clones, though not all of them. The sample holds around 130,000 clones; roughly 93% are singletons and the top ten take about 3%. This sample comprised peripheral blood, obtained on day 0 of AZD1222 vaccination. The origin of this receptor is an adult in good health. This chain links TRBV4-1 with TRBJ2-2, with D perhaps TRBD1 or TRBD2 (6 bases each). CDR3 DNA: TGCGCCAGCAGCCAAACGCGGGACATCACCGGGGAGCTGTTTTTT. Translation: CASSQTRDITGELFF.